These T cell receptor beta chains were read from a single sample in a study of tumor and adjacent non-tumor tissue in lung cancer. Via MiXCR, TCRdb re-called the multiplex PCR reads, giving one row per CDR3 protein. The sample shows approximately 150,000 distinct CDR3 sequences, around two thirds of them seen only once. The sample consisted of lung tumor tissue. The receptors stem from a man in his sixties with small cell lung cancer. CDR3s include the opening cysteine and the closing phenylalanine or tryptophan. D genes are given only for firm matches. Expanded clones are given a class, and other clones once, few, many or no size at all.

abundance	v_gene	d_gene	j_gene	CDR3nt	CDR3aa
.	TRBV12-5	TRBD2	TRBJ2-1	TGTGCTAGTGGTGTGACCGGGACTAGAGGCAATGAGCAGTTCTTC	CASGVTGTRGNEQFF
.	TRBV11-2	.	TRBJ1-1	TGTGCCAGCAGCTTAGATTTAGGCCTAGTTGGAGCTTTCTTT	CASSLDLGLVGAFF
many	TRBV6-1	.	TRBJ2-7	TGTGCCAGCAGTGGACCCTTAGGGACGGGTTTATACGAGCAGTACTTC	CASSGPLGTGLYEQYF
.	TRBV28	.	TRBJ2-1	TGTGCCAGCAGTCCCGACCGACTCTCCTACAATGGGCAGTTCTTT	CASSPDRLSYNGQFF
.	TRBV29-1	TRBD2	TRBJ2-3	TGCAGCGCGGAAGGGAGCGGGAGCGTTAACACAGATACACAGTATTTT	CSAEGSGSVNTDTQYF
.	TRBV6-5	.	TRBJ2-1	TGTGCCATCGGAGGAGGGGGCTACAATGAACAGTTTTTC	CAIGGGGYNEQFF
once	TRBV20-1	.	TRBJ2-2	TGCAGTGGTAGAGATATGGGCAGGCAAATGAACACCGGGGAGCTGTTTTTT	CSGRDMGRQMNTGELFF
.	TRBV20-1	TRBD2	TRBJ2-3	TGCACTGCTAGAGATCGGGGGGGTTCAAATACGCAGTATTTT	CTARDRGGSNTQYF
many	TRBV20-1	.	TRBJ2-1	TGCAGTGCTAGCGGGAGCTCCTACAATGAGCAGTTCTTC	CSASGSSYNEQFF
many	TRBV4-2	TRBD2	TRBJ2-7	TGTGCCAGCAGCCAAGAGGGAGGGGTTGCTAGCGAGCAGTACTTC	CASSQEGGVASEQYF
.	TRBV6-5	TRBD2	TRBJ2-1	TGTGCCAGCAGTTACTCCGGGGGGACCTACAATGAGCAGTTCTTC	CASSYSGGTYNEQFF
.	TRBV5-4	.	TRBJ1-2	TGTGCCAGCAGCTCAGGAGACTATGGCTACACCTTC	CASSSGDYGYTF
.	TRBV6-2/TRBV6-3	.	TRBJ1-5	TGTGCCAACAGTTACGGGGGTAATCAGCCCCAGCATTTT	CANSYGGNQPQHF
many	TRBV6-5	TRBD1	TRBJ2-1	TGTGCCAGCAGACCTCCGGGACAGGAGCAGTTCTTC	CASRPPGQEQFF
.	TRBV6-5	.	TRBJ1-2	TGTGCCAGCAGTTCGCAGTCAGACCCTACTACAAACAATGGCTACACCTTC	CASSSQSDPTTNNGYTF
few	TRBV20-1	.	TRBJ2-5	TGCAATGCTAGGTGGGAGACCCAGTACTTC	CNARWETQYF
once	TRBV5-1	.	TRBJ1-2	TGCGCCAGCAGCTTGTCGGGGGGGTTCACTAACTATGGCTACACCTTC	CASSLSGGFTNYGYTF
many	TRBV20-1	.	TRBJ2-5	TGCAGTGCTTCGCGACAGGCGCAAGAGACCCAGTACTTC	CSASRQAQETQYF
.	TRBV30	.	TRBJ1-3	TGTGCCTGGAGTCCCGTTTCAGCTGGAAACACCATATATTTT	CAWSPVSAGNTIYF
.	TRBV6-6	.	TRBJ2-5	TGTGCCAGCCGTAACGGGGAAGAGACCCAGTACTTC	CASRNGEETQYF
many	TRBV12-3/TRBV12-4	TRBD1	TRBJ2-2	TGTGCCAGCAGTCCTTGGACAGGGGTGGTCACCGGGGAGCTGTTTTTT	CASSPWTGVVTGELFF
.	TRBV4-1	TRBD2	TRBJ2-7	TGCGCCAGTAGCCCAAAGGGACTAACGGGATTGAGGAGCTCCTGCGAGCACTACTTC	CASSPKGLTGLRSSCEHYF
.	TRBV4-2	.	TRBJ2-3	TGTGCCAGCAGCCCAAAGGACTTCCGAGATACGCAGTATTTT	CASSPKDFRDTQYF
.	TRBV11-3	TRBD2	TRBJ2-7	TGTGCCAGCAGTTACCTAGCGGGAGGTGGGTCCTACGAGCAATGCTTC	CASSYLAGGGSYEQCF
.	TRBV4-2	TRBD2	TRBJ2-2	TGTGCCAGCAGCTTAAATACGGGGGAGGGGAACACCGGGGAGCTGTTTTTT	CASSLNTGEGNTGELFF
many	TRBV6-5	TRBD1	TRBJ1-3	TGTGCCAGCAGACGCGAAGGGACAGGGGCATCTGGAAACACCATATATTTT	CASRREGTGASGNTIYF
.	TRBV14	.	TRBJ2-2	TGTGCCAGCAGCCAAGAAACCGGGGAGCTGTTTTTT	CASSQETGELFF
.	TRBV10-1	TRBD2	TRBJ2-1	TGCGCCGGCAGTGATCGAGCGGGAGCTTACAATGAGCAGTTCTTC	CAGSDRAGAYNEQFF
.	TRBV29-1	TRBD2	TRBJ2-7	TGCAGCGCCATCGCTAGCGGGAAAAGAGTCGAGCAGTACTTC	CSAIASGKRVEQYF
many	TRBV29-1	TRBD1	TRBJ1-4	TGCAGCGTCCGAACATTAGGGGGCACTAATGAAAAACTGTTTTTT	CSVRTLGGTNEKLFF
.	TRBV6-5	.	TRBJ2-2	TGTGCCAGAGGCGGGACAGATGATAGCGGGGATCTGTTTTTT	CARGGTDDSGDLFF
.	TRBV5-1	.	TRBJ1-1	TGCGCCAGCAGCCCCCACGGGACGGCGGCGGGCACTGAAGCTTTCTTT	CASSPHGTAAGTEAFF
few	TRBV6-2/TRBV6-3	TRBD1	TRBJ2-3	TGTGCCAGCAGACCCGGACAGGCAACAGATACGCAGTATTTT	CASRPGQATDTQYF
.	TRBV12-3/TRBV12-4	.	TRBJ2-5	TGTGCCAGGACCCACGGAAATGGGGAGACCCAGTACTTC	CARTHGNGETQYF
once	TRBV6-5	.	TRBJ2-5	TGTGCCACCAGTTCCGGGACCTTGGGTGGGACCCAGTACTTC	CATSSGTLGGTQYF
.	TRBV6-2/TRBV6-3	TRBD2	TRBJ2-4	TGTGCCAGCACAGAAGCGGGAGTCAAAAACATTCAGTACTTC	CASTEAGVKNIQYF
.	TRBV11-2	.	TRBJ2-2	TGTGGCAGCAGCTCAGGTTCCGGGGAGCCGTTTTTT	CGSSSGSGEPFF
.	TRBV12-3/TRBV12-4	TRBD1	TRBJ2-7	TGTGCCAGCAATTTGGCGCAGGGGGCCTACGAGCAGTACTTC	CASNLAQGAYEQYF
many	TRBV6-6	TRBD1	TRBJ1-3	TGTGCCAGCAGCCGACAGGGTCCTGGAAACACCATATATTTT	CASSRQGPGNTIYF
many	TRBV11-3	.	TRBJ1-3	TGTGCCAGCAGCTTAGGAGGAGATGGAAACACCATGTATTTT	CASSLGGDGNTMYF
.	TRBV20-1	TRBD1	TRBJ1-1	TGCAGTGCTAAGGGACAGTCGGGGAACATTGAAGCTTTCTTT	CSAKGQSGNIEAFF
.	TRBV6-6	.	TRBJ2-7	TGTGCCAGCAGTTACCCCTCAGGGGCTAGCGGAGCCTACGATCAGTACTTT	CASSYPSGASGAYDQYF
.	TRBV20-1	.	TRBJ1-2	TGCAGCGCTAGAGATTGGGAGGGTCTCAGCGGCTACACCTTC	CSARDWEGLSGYTF
.	TRBV7-9	.	TRBJ2-2	TGTGCCAGCAGCGTCACCGTCCAGGGCGGGGAGCTGTTTTTT	CASSVTVQGGELFF
once	TRBV20-1	.	TRBJ2-1	TGCAGTGTTAGAGCGACAAATGAGCAGTTCTTC	CSVRATNEQFF
.	TRBV7-9	TRBD2	TRBJ2-7	TGTAACAGCAGCCAGCGGGAGCACTACGATCAGTACTTC	CNSSQREHYDQYF
.	TRBV11-2	.	TRBJ1-1	TGTGCCAGCAGCCGACCCGGAGTTAGGGGATTGTCCAGCACTGAAGCTTTCTTT	CASSRPGVRGLSSTEAFF
.	TRBV12-3/TRBV12-4	.	TRBJ1-2	TGTGTCAGCAGTTATTCCCGCCCAGGGGTTGGCTACACATTC	CVSSYSRPGVGYTF
.	TRBV20-1	TRBD1	TRBJ1-1	TGCAATGCCGCGGGGGGACAGAACACTGAAGCTTTATTT	CNAAGGQNTEALF
.	TRBV12-3/TRBV12-4	.	TRBJ2-7	TGTGCCAGCAGTTTGGGGGAGCAGTACTTC	CASSLGEQYF
many	TRBV11-2	.	TRBJ1-2	TGTGCCAGCAGCCCGGACAGCTTCTATGGCTACACCTTC	CASSPDSFYGYTF
.	TRBV11-2	TRBD1	TRBJ2-7	TGTGCCAGCATTCTAAACACCCTGACAGGGGGCAACTGCTTC	CASILNTLTGGNCF
.	TRBV10-3	TRBD2	TRBJ2-1	TGTGCCATTGCTCCTCTAGCGGGAGCTGTACCCAATGGGCAGTTCTTC	CAIAPLAGAVPNGQFF
.	TRBV20-1	TRBD2	TRBJ2-1	TGCAGTGCTAGAGGAACCGGACTAGCGGCCTACTATGAGCAGTTCTTC	CSARGTGLAAYYEQFF
.	TRBV4-2	.	TRBJ2-7	TGTGCCAGCATCCAAGAAGGTAGGGAGCGGTACTTC	CASIQEGRERYF